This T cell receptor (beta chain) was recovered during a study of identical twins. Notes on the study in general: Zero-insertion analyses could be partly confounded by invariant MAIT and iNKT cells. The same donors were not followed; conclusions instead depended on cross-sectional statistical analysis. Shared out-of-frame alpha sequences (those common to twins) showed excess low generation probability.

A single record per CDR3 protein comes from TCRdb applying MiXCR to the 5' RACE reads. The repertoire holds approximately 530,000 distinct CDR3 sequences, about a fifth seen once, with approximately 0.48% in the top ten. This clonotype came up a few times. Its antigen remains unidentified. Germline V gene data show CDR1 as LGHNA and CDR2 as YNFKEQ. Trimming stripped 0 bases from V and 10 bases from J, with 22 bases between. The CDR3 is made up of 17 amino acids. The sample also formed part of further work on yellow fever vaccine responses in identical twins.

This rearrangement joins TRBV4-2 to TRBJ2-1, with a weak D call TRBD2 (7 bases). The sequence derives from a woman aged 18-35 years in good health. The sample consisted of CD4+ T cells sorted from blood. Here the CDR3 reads CASSQDRTGGPRGEQFF. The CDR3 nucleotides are TGTGCCAGCAGCCAAGATCGGACCGGGGGGCCCCGCGGGGAGCAGTTCTTC.